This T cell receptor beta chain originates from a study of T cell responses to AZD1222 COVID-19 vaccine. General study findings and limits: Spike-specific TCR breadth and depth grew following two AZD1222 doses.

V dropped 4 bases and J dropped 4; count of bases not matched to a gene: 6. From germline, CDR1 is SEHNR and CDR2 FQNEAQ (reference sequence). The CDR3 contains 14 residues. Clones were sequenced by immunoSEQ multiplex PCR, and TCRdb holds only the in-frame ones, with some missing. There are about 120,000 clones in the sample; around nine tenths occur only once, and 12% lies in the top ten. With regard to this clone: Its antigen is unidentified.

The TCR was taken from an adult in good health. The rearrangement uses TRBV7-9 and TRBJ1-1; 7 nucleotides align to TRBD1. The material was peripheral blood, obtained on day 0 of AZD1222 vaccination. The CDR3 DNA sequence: TGTGCCAGCAGCTACAAGACAGGGATCACTGAAGCTTTCTTT. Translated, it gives CASSYKTGITEAFF.